These T cell receptor beta chains were read from a single sample in a study of blood T cell repertoires in COVID-19. Generated by immunoSEQ multiplex PCR, the TCRdb table keeps only in-frame clones and is missing some. The top ten hold about 4% of the sample, which has 40,000 to 55,000 clones, about 81% seen once. The sample comprised peripheral blood. The receptors originated from a man in his forties or fifties with active COVID-19. Both conserved end residues are part of each CDR3. A D gene is named only where the DNA matches it firmly. Rows may omit the clone size; those that give it use once, few, many or a size class.

abundance,v_gene,d_gene,j_gene,CDR3aa,CDR3nt
-,TRBV5-4,-,TRBJ2-7,CASSLPQGEGEQYF,TGTGCCAGCAGCTTGCCACAGGGGGAGGGCGAGCAGTACTTC
-,TRBV10-3,-,TRBJ1-6,CAISGQSNSPLHF,TGTGCCATCAGTGGACAGAGTAATTCACCCCTCCACTTT
-,TRBV27,-,TRBJ2-1,CASSLSYRYNEQFF,TGTGCCAGCAGTTTATCTTATCGGTACAATGAGCAGTTCTTC
-,TRBV10-1,TRBD1,TRBJ1-2,CASSGTGGTHGYTF,TGCGCCAGCAGTGGGACAGGGGGAACTCATGGCTACACCTTC
-,TRBV6-1,TRBD1,TRBJ1-2,CASSEGQVVYGYTF,TGTGCCAGCAGTGAGGGACAGGTTGTCTATGGCTACACCTTC
-,TRBV21-1,-,TRBJ1-1,CASSPDRVAMRSTEAFF,TGTGCCAGCAGCCCGGACAGGGTTGCGATGAGGAGCACTGAAGCTTTCTTT
-,TRBV7-7,-,TRBJ2-5,CASSQGNQETQYF,TGTGCCAGCAGCCAGGGAAACCAAGAGACCCAGTACTTC
-,TRBV5-1,-,TRBJ2-2,CASTPATNTGELFF,TGCGCCAGCACCCCAGCGACGAACACCGGGGAGCTGTTTTTT
-,TRBV27,TRBD1,TRBJ1-4,CASSSGQPGDEKLFF,TGTGCCAGCAGTTCGGGACAGCCCGGAGATGAAAAACTGTTTTTT
-,TRBV27,-,TRBJ2-7,CASSSNPRVHEQYF,TGTGCCAGCAGTTCCAACCCCCGGGTCCACGAGCAGTACTTC
-,TRBV28,TRBD2,TRBJ2-5,CASSSIRTSGPQETQYF,TGTGCCAGCAGTTCCATCAGGACTAGCGGGCCACAAGAGACCCAGTACTTC
few,TRBV6-2/TRBV6-3,TRBD2,TRBJ2-5,CASSNGGVLETQYF,TGTGCCAGCAGCAACGGGGGGGTCTTGGAGACCCAGTACTTC
-,TRBV14,-,TRBJ2-6,CASSFRQVHVSGANVLTF,TGTGCCAGCAGCTTCCGACAGGTCCATGTATCCGGGGCCAACGTCCTGACTTTC
-,TRBV29-1,-,TRBJ2-1,CSVAGASSYNEQFF,TGCAGCGTTGCAGGGGCCAGCTCCTACAATGAGCAGTTCTTC
-,TRBV6-2/TRBV6-3,-,TRBJ1-6,CASSYGVTGYSPLHF,TGTGCCAGCAGTTACGGGGTAACGGGGTATTCACCCCTCCACTTT